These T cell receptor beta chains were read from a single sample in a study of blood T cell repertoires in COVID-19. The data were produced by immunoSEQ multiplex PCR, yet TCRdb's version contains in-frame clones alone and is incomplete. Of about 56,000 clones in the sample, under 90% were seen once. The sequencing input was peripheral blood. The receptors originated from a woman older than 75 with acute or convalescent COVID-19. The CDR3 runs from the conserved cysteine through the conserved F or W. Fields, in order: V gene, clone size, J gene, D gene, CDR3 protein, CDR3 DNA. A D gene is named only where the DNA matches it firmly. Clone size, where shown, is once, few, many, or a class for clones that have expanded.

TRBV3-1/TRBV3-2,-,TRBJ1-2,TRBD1,CASSSGELQGASGYTF,TGTGCCAGCAGCTCAGGGGAATTGCAGGGGGCATCTGGCTACACCTTC
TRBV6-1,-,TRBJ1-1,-,CASSEHYTEAFF,TGTGCCAGCAGTGAACACTACACTGAAGCTTTCTTT
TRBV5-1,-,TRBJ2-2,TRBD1,CASSLGRTGGTGELFF,TGCGCCAGCAGCTTGGGACGGACAGGGGGGACCGGGGAGCTGTTTTTT
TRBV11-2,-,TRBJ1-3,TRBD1,CASSLVAGGTGNTIYF,TGTGCCAGCAGCTTAGTTGCAGGGGGAACGGGAAACACCATATATTTT
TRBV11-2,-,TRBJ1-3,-,CASSLTGLSGNTIYF,TGTGCCAGCAGCTTAACGGGTCTCAGTGGAAACACCATATATTTT
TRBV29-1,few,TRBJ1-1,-,CSVTGAFF,TGCAGCGTCACAGGGGCTTTCTTT
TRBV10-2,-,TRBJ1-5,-,CASASGLGQPQHF,TGCGCCAGCGCGTCGGGGTTAGGACAGCCCCAGCATTTT
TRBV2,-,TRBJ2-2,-,CASQGSPNTGELFF,TGTGCCAGCCAGGGAAGCCCGAACACCGGGGAGCTGTTTTTT
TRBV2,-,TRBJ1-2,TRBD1,CASSADRGGGYTF,TGTGCCAGCAGCGCGGACAGGGGTGGAGGCTACACCTTC
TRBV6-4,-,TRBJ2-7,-,CAISGEQYF,TGTGCCATTTCGGGCGAGCAGTACTTC
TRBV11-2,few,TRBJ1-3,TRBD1,CASSLGAGGRNTIYF,TGTGCCAGCAGCTTAGGTGCAGGGGGCAGAAACACCATATATTTT
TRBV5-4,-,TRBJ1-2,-,CASSLSGPYGYTF,TGTGCCAGCAGCTTGTCAGGCCCCTATGGCTACACCTTC
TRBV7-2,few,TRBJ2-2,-,CASSSTRTGELFF,TGTGCCAGCAGCTCCACACGTACCGGGGAGCTGTTTTTT
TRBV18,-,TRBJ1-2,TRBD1,CASSPAGQETGYTF,TGTGCCAGCTCACCTGCGGGACAGGAAACAGGCTACACCTTC
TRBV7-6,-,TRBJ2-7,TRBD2,CASSQGLAQAYVQYF,TGTGCCAGCAGCCAGGGACTAGCGCAAGCCTACGTGCAGTACTTC
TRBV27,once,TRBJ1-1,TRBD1,CASSYLGQGTEAFF,TGTGCCAGCAGCTACCTGGGACAGGGAACTGAAGCTTTCTTT
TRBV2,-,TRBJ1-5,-,CASRQIGGVGQPQHF,TGTGCCAGCAGGCAGATTGGGGGGGTCGGGCAGCCCCAGCATTTT
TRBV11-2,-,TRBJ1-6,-,CASSLTTRLGSSYNSPLHF,TGTGCCAGCAGCTTGACAACGAGGTTAGGGAGCTCCTATAATTCACCCCTCCACTTT
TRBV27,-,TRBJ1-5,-,CASKRVDSNQPQHF,TGTGCCAGCAAACGCGTAGATAGCAATCAGCCCCAGCATTTT
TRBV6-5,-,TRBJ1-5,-,CASRLQGESNQPQHF,TGTGCCAGCAGGCTTCAGGGCGAGAGCAATCAGCCCCAGCATTTT
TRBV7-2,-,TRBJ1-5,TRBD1,CASSPTTGENQPQHF,TGTGCCAGCAGCCCCACGACAGGGGAAAATCAGCCCCAGCATTTT
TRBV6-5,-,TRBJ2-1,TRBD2,CASSISGGSYEQFF,TGTGCCAGCAGTATTAGCGGGGGTAGCTATGAGCAGTTCTTC
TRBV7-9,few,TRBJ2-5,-,CASSLSYSYLNQETQYF,TGTGCCAGCAGCCTCTCATACAGTTACCTTAACCAAGAGACCCAGTACTTC
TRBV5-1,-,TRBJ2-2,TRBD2,CASSGGLAGALGELFF,TGCGCCAGCAGCGGGGGACTAGCGGGAGCCCTCGGGGAGCTGTTTTTT
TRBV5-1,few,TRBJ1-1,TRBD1,CASSPGAGGSAEAFF,TGCGCCAGCAGCCCTGGGGCAGGGGGATCGGCTGAAGCTTTCTTT
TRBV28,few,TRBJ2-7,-,CASAGTPLYEQYF,TGTGCCAGCGCCGGGACTCCTCTCTACGAGCAGTACTTC
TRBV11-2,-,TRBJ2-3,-,CASRKEGTDTQYF,TGTGCCAGCAGGAAGGAGGGGACAGATACGCAGTATTTT
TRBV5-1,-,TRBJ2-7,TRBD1,CASSSGQGGYEQYF,TGCGCCAGCAGCTCGGGACAGGGGGGCTACGAGCAGTACTTC
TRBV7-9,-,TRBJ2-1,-,CASSSLPGQEQFF,TGTGCCAGCAGCTCTCTCCCTGGACAGGAGCAGTTCTTC
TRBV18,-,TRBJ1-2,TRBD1,CASSPDQGDYGYTF,TGTGCCAGCTCACCAGATCAGGGGGACTATGGCTACACCTTC
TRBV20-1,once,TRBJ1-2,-,CSAGVDGYTF,TGCAGTGCTGGAGTAGATGGCTACACCTTC
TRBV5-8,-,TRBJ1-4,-,CASSLDGGELFF,TGTGCCAGCAGCTTGGACGGGGGGGAACTGTTTTTT
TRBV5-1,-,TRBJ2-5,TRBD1,CASSPRQGAFSETQYF,TGCGCCAGCAGCCCCAGACAGGGGGCATTTTCAGAGACCCAGTACTTC
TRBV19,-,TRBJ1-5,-,CASSIGGGNYQPQHF,TGTGCCAGTAGTATAGGGGGGGGGAACTATCAGCCCCAGCATTTT
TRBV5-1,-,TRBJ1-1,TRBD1,CASSWDSAYTEAFF,TGCGCCAGCAGCTGGGACAGCGCGTACACTGAAGCTTTCTTT
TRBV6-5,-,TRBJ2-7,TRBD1,CASSRPGTGIYEQYF,TGTGCCAGCAGTCGCCCCGGGACAGGGATCTACGAGCAGTACTTC
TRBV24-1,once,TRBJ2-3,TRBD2,CATSGASGGPDTQYF,TGTGCCACCAGTGGAGCTAGCGGGGGACCAGATACGCAGTATTTT
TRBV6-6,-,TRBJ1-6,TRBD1,CASTIQTGNHSPLHF,TGTGCCAGCACCATCCAGACAGGGAATCATTCACCCCTCCACTTT
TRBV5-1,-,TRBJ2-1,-,CASSLAMAGAHNEQFF,TGCGCCAGCAGCTTGGCGATGGCAGGGGCCCACAATGAGCAGTTCTTC
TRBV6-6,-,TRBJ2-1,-,CASSSAVAVYNEQFF,TGTGCCAGCAGCTCGGCGGTAGCGGTCTACAATGAGCAGTTCTTC
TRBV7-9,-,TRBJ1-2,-,CASSLVSGLDGYTF,TGTGCCAGCAGCTTAGTCTCGGGGTTAGATGGCTACACCTTC
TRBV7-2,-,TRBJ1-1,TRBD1,CASSYQDRANTEAFF,TGTGCCAGCAGCTACCAGGACAGGGCGAACACTGAAGCTTTCTTT
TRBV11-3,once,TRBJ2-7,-,CASSPDRHSRSSYEQYF,TGTGCCAGCAGCCCCGATCGGCATAGTCGGAGCTCCTACGAGCAGTACTTC
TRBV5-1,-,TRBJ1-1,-,CASSLDTGDNTEAFF,TGCGCCAGCAGCTTGGATACAGGAGACAACACTGAAGCTTTCTTT
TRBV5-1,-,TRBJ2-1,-,CASTQGSSYNEQFF,TGCGCCAGCACTCAGGGGAGCTCCTACAATGAGCAGTTCTTC
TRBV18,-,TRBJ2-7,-,CASSPETGSYEQYF,TGTGCCAGCTCACCCGAGACAGGTTCTTACGAGCAGTACTTC
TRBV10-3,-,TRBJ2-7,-,CAITLGGTVFSYEQYF,TGTGCCATCACCCTAGGGGGGACAGTGTTCTCCTACGAGCAGTACTTC
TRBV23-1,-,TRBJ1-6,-,CASSQSEGGGIHF,TGCGCCAGCAGTCAATCAGAGGGTGGGGGCATCCACTTT
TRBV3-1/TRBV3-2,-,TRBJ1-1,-,CASSHEPGDLGAFF,TGTGCCAGCAGCCATGAACCGGGGGACCTGGGAGCTTTCTTT
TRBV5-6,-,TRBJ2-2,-,CASHVGTRNTGELFF,TGTGCCAGCCATGTAGGGACACGGAACACCGGGGAGCTGTTTTTT
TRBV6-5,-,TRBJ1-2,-,CASSPSEVHGYTF,TGTGCCAGCAGTCCGAGCGAGGTCCATGGCTACACCTTC
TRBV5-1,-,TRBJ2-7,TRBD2,CASSLGSSGGANEQYF,TGCGCCAGCAGCTTGGGGTCTAGCGGGGGGGCAAACGAGCAGTACTTC
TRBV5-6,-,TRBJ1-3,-,CASSLGAGTGNTIYF,TGTGCCAGCAGCTTGGGGGCAGGAACTGGAAACACCATATATTTT
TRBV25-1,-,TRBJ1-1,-,CASRGEGGLAFF,TGTGCCAGCAGGGGCGAAGGGGGTTTGGCTTTCTTT